This T cell receptor (beta chain) was sequenced in a study of blood T cell repertoires in COVID-19. In the study overall: Samples came from the United States, Italy and Spain, spanning acute and convalescent COVID-19. Sources were T cells, B-cell-depleted T cells, or PBMCs; the material itself was cDNA or gDNA.

The CDR3 totals 13 residues. Trimming pared 7 bases from V and 8 bases from J, leaving 17 bases between. Germline lookup yields CDR1 MNHEY and CDR2 SVGAGI. Repertoires were generated with immunoSEQ multiplex PCR, while TCRdb's copy carries only in-frame clones and drops some. This sample yields about 380,000 clones, of which around 87% are seen a single time; around 7% belongs to the top ten. The receptor comes from a man aged 18 to 35 with active or convalescent COVID-19. The rearrangement joins TRBV6-5 to TRBJ1-1; a weak D match, TRBD1 (6 bases). Material for sequencing was peripheral blood. CDR3 nucleotide sequence: TGTGCCAGCACGGTAAACAGGGAACAAGAAGCTTTCTTT. It yields the protein CASTVNREQEAFF.